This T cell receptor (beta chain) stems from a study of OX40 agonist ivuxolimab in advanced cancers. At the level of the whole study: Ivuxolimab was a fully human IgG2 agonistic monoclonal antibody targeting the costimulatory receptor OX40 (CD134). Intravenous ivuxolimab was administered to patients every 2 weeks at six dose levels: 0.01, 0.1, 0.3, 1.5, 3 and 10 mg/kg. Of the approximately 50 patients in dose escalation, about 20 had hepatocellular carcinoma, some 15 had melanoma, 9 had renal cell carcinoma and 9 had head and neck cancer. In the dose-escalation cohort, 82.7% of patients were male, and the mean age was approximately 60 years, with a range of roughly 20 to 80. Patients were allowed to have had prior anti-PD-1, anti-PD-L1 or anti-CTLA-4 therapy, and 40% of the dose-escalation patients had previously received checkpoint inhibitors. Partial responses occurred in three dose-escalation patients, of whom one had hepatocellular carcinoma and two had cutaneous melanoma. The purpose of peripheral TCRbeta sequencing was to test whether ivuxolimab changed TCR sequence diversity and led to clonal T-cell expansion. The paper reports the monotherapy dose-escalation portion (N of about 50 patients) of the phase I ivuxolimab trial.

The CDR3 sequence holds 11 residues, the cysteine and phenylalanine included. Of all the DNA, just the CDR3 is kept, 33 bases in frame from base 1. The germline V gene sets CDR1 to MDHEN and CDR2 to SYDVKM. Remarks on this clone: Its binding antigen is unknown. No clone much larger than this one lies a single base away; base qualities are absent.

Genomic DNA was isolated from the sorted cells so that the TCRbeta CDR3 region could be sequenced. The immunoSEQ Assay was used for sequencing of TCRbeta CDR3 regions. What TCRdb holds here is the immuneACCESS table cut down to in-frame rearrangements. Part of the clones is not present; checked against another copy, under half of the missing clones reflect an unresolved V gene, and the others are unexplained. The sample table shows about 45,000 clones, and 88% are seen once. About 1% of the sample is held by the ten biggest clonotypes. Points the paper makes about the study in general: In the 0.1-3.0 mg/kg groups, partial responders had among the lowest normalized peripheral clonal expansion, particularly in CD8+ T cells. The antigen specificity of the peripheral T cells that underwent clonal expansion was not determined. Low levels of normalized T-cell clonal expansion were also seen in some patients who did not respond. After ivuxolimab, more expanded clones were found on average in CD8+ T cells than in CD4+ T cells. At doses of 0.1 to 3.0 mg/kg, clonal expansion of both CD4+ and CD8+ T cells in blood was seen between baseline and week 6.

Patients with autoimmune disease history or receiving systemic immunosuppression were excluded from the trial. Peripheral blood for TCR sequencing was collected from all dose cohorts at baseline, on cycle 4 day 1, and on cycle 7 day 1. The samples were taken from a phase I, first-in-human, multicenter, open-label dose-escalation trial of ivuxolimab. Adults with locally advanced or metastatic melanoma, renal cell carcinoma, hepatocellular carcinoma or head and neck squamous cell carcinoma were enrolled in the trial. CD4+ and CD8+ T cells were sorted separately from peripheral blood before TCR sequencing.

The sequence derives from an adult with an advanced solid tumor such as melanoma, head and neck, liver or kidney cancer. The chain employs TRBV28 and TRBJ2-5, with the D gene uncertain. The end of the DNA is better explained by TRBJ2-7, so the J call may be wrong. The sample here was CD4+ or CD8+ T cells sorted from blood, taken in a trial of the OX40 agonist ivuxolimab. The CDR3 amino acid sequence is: CASSFHYEQYF. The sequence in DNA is TGTGCCAGCAGTTTTCATTACGAGCAGTACTTC.